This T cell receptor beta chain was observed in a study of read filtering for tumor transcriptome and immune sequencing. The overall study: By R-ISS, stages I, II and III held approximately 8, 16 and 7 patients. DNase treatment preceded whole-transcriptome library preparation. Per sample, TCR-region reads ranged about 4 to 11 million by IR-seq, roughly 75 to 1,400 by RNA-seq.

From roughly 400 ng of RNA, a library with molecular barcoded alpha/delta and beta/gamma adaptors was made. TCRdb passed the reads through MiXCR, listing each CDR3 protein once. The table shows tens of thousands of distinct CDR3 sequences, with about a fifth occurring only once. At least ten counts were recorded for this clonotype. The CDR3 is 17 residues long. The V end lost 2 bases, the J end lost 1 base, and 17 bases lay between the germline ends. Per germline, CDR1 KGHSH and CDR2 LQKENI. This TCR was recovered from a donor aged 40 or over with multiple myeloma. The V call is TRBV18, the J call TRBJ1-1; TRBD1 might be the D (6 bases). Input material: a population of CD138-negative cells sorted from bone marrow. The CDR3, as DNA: TGTGCCAGCTCACCAAACCCTCCGGGACACCAGAACACTGAAGCTTTCTTT. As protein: CASSPNPPGHQNTEAFF.